What follows are 14 T cell receptor beta chains derived from one specimen sequenced in a study of CD4+ T cells in melanoma. This table comes from immunoSEQ multiplex PCR, and its TCRdb copy is limited to in-frame clones, with some not included. The sample lists roughly 21,000 clones; roughly 78% were seen once. The receptor set was obtained from a human donor with melanoma.

The genes are TRBV2 and TRBJ2-7, with D hard to call. Germline-derived CDR1 and CDR2 are SNHLY and FYNNEI. The CDR3 is 12 residues long. The ends were cut back, 4 bases at V and 7 bases at J, with 11 bases in the middle. This CDR3 is CASSVWQTEQYF. The CDR3 nucleotides read TGTGCCAGCAGTGTTTGGCAAACAGAGCAGTACTTC.

This rearrangement joins TRBV10-2 to TRBJ2-5; 9 positions agree with TRBD2. CDR1 WSHSY and CDR2 SAAADI come from the germline V gene. The V segment lost 4 bases and the J segment 7 bases; nucleotides outside the gene matches: 7. CDR3 length equals 14 residues. The CDR3 DNA sequence: TGCGCCAGCAGTGGGGCTAGCGGGGTGGGGACCCAGTACTTC. This translates into CASSGASGVGTQYF.

CDR3 loop: CATSRGGGSNQPQHF. The CDR3 DNA follows: TGTGCCACCAGCAGAGGGGGGGGGAGCAATCAGCCCCAGCATTTT. This rearrangement joins TRBV15 to TRBJ1-5; D is perhaps TRBD1 (5 bases). V was trimmed by 1 base and J by 1 base, leaving 8 bases between them. This CDR3 contains 15 residues. Germline V gene lookup returns CDR1 LNHNV and CDR2 YYDKDF (reference sequence).

The chain links TRBV29-1 to TRBJ1-2; 7 nucleotides align to TRBD1. CDR3 length: 13 residues. CDR1 is SQVTM and CDR2 is ANQGSEA in the germline V gene. The junction had 6 bases not matched to a gene; V was cut back by 3 bases and J by 5 bases. In nucleotides, the CDR3 is TGCAGCGTTGAGAGGGGGCTCGGGTATGGCTACACCTTC. As protein: CSVERGLGYGYTF.

The chain joins TRBV4-1 to TRBJ2-2, with TRBD2 matching 13 bases. Germline CDR1 MGHRA, CDR2 YSYEKL. The CDR3 consists of 17 residues. V lost 2 bases and J lost 4; bases outside the gene matches: 4. The CDR3 DNA reads TGCGCCAGCAGCCAACAACTAGCGGGGGGGTTCACCGGGGAGCTGTTTTTT. Its protein is CASSQQLAGGFTGELFF.

The J gene is TRBJ1-6, the V gene TRBV16; 7 bases align to TRBD1. Trimming at V came to 0 bases and at J to 10 bases, leaving 6 bases not matched to a gene. The CDR3 has 15 residues. Looked up from germline, CDR1 is KGHSY and CDR2 is FQNENV. Written as DNA, the CDR3 is TGTGCCAGCAGCCAATCCACCGGGACAGCCTCACCCCTCCACTTT. It yields the protein CASSQSTGTASPLHF.

The CDR3 loop reads CASRPRQGANSPLHF. In DNA form, the CDR3 reads TGTGCCAGCAGACCCCGGCAGGGGGCGAATTCACCCCTCCACTTT. The chain uses TRBV5-8 and TRBJ1-6; 8 nucleotides line up with TRBD1. CDR3 length equals 15 residues. J gave up 7 bases and V 5 bases, and 8 bases lay outside the gene matches. The germline V gene encodes CDR1 SGHTS and CDR2 YDEGEE.

The chain links TRBV27 to TRBJ1-1; D is possibly TRBD1 (6 bases). V was cut by 6 bases and J by 5 bases, with 13 bases left in between. Germline V gene data show CDR1 as MNHEY and CDR2 as SMNVEV (reference sequence). This CDR3 comprises 13 residues. The CDR3 spells CASRKGGITEAFF. The CDR3 DNA follows: TGTGCCAGCAGGAAGGGGGGAATAACTGAAGCTTTCTTT.

Relative to its sample, this clone is medium-sized. The chain joins TRBV6-1 to TRBJ2-3; D is perhaps TRBD2 (7 bases). The CDR3 extends over 15 amino acids. V lost 1 base, J lost 6 bases, and 14 bases lay in between. Looked up from germline, CDR1 is MNHNS and CDR2 is SASEGT. As DNA, the CDR3 is TGTGCCAGCAGTGAAGTGTGGGGGGGCCTCGATACGCAGTATTTT. It codes for CASSEVWGGLDTQYF.

The chain is built from TRBV4-1 and TRBJ2-1, with 7 positions matching TRBD1. The CDR3 has 16 amino acids. The V gene end was trimmed by 3 bases and the J gene end by 3 bases; junction bases not matched to a gene: 8. CDR1 and CDR2 (germline): MGHRA, YSYEKL. The CDR3 is CASSQAGTALYNEQFF. In DNA form, the CDR3 reads TGCGCCAGCAGCCAGGCCGGGACAGCTCTCTACAATGAGCAGTTCTTC.

This clone was seen more than once but under ten times. This sequence joins TRBV4-1 and TRBJ1-1; 7 positions agree with TRBD1. V lost 4 bases, J lost 1 base, and 9 bases stayed unmatched. The length of the CDR3 is 16 residues. In germline, CDR1 is MGHRA, CDR2 YSYEKL. This chain's CDR3 is CASSRGTGTANTEAFF. In DNA, the CDR3 is TGCGCCAGCAGCCGCGGGACCGGGACAGCGAACACTGAAGCTTTCTTT.

The V call is TRBV5-1, the J call TRBJ1-4; possible D gene TRBD1, 5 bases. This CDR3 is built from 14 residues. The V gene lost 4 bases and the J gene lost 2 bases, with 9 bases spanning the gap. CDR1 is SGHRS and CDR2 is YFSETQ in the germline V gene. The CDR3 protein is CASSTGTTNEKLFF. The CDR3 DNA reads TGCGCCAGCAGCACCGGGACGACTAATGAAAAACTGTTTTTT.

This clone was picked up one time. Here the CDR3 reads CASSLDSHREAFF. The CDR3 nucleotides are TGTGCCAGCAGCTTAGACAGCCACCGTGAAGCTTTCTTT. The gene calls are TRBV7-8 and TRBJ1-1; D unresolved. This CDR3 spans 13 amino acids. V was clipped by 1 base and J by 7 bases, with 10 bases between them. CDR1 is SGHVS, CDR2 FQNEAQ, per germline.

J is TRBJ2-3 and V is TRBV6-6; D gene uncertain. Trimming pared 6 bases from V and 0 bases from J, leaving 4 bases between. Germline lookup yields CDR1 MNHNY and CDR2 SVGAGI (reference sequence). The CDR3 totals 12 residues. CDR3 DNA sequence: TGTGCCAGCAGCCCCAGCACAGATACGCAGTATTTT. It specifies CASSPSTDTQYF.